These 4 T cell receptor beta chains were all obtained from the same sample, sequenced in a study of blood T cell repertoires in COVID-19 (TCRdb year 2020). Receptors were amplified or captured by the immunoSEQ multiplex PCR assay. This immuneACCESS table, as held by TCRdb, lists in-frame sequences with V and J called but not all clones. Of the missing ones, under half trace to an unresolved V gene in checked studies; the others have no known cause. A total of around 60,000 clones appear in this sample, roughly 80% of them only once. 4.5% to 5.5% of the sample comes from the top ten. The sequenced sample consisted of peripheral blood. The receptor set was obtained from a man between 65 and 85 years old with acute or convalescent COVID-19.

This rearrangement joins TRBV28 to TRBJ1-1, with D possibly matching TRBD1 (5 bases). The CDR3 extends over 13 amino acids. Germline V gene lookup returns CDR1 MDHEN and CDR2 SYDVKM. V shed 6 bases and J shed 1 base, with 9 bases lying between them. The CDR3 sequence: CASRTDPNTEAFF. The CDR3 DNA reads TGTGCCAGCAGGACAGACCCGAACACTGAAGCTTTCTTT. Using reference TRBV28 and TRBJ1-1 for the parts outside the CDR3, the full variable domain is DVKVTQSSRYLVKRTGEKVFLECVQDMDHENMFWYRQDPGLGLRLIYFSYDVKMKEKGDIPEGYSVSREKKERFSLILESASTNQTSMYLCASRTDPNTEAFFGQGTRLTVV.

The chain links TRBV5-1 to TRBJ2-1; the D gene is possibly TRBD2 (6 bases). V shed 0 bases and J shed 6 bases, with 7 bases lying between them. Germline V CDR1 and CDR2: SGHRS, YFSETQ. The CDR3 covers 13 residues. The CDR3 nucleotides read TGCGCCAGCAGCTTGGGGAGGGGCAATGAGCAGTTCTTC. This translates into CASSLGRGNEQFF.

The CDR3 spells CAISDSKGGEGNEQFF. CDR3 DNA: TGTGCCATCAGTGACTCTAAGGGGGGGGAGGGGAATGAGCAGTTCTTC. The chain recombines TRBV10-3 with TRBJ2-1, with TRBD2 as a possible D gene (7 bases). The germline gives CDR1 ENHRY, CDR2 SYGVKD. V lost 3 bases and J lost 7, with 19 bases in between. The CDR3 is 16 amino acids.

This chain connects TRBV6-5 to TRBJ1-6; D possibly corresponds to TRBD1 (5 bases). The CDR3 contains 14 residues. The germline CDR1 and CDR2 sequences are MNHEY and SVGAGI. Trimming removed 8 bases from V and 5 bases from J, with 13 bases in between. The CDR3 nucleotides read TGTGCCAGCCGGCCAGGGAGGAATAATTCACCCCTCCACTTT. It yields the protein CASRPGRNNSPLHF.